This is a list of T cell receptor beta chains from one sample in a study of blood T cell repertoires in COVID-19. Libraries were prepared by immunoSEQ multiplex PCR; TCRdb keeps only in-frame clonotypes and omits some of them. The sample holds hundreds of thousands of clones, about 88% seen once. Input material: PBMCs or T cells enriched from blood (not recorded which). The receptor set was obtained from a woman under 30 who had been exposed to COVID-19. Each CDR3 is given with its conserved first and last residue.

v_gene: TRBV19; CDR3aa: CASSHGDRANYGYTF
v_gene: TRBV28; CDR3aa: CASSLSGSSYNEQFF
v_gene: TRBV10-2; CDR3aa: CASSRTGLWWYTF
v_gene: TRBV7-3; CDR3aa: CASSSYVSNQPQHF
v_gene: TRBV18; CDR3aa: CASSPPAGSIYNEQFF
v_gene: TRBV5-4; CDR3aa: CASSRIIKDRGNSPLHF
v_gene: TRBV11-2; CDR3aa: CASSIGTGRDQPQHF
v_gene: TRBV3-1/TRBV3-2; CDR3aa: CASSPGAGAGYGYTF
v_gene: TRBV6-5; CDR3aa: CASSYSLTGPYGYTF
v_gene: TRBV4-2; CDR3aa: CASSQPGQGYEQYF
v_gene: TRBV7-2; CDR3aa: CASSAEALAGEKLFF
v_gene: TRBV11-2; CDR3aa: CASSTRLAGPNTDTQYF
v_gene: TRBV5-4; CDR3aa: CASSLRLASYEQYF
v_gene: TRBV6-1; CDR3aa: CASSDRGQYNSPLHF
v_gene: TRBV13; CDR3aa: CASSIGSNRGALVGTDTQYF
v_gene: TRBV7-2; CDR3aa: CASSFREGTEAFF
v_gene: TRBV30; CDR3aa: CAWSHEGVSSYEQYF
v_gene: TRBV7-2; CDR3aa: CASSISSTGKETQYF
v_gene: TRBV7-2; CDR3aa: CASSLGRTGYGYTF
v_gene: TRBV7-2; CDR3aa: CASSERDRVREEQYF
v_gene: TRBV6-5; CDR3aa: CASKFGTGDYGYTF
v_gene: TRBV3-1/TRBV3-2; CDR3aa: CASSPTSGSSYNEQFF
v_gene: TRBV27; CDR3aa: CASSLSPSAGELFF
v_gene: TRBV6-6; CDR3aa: CASSTNRVNTEAFF
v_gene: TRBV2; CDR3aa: CASRGTGYGYTF
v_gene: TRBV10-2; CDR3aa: CASTPRTSANNEQFF
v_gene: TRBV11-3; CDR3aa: CASSLEEGHEQFF
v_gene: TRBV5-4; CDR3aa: CASSGGTGGNGYTF
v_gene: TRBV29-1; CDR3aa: CSARTNSYEQYF
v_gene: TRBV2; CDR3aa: CASSDRTSGRDEQYF
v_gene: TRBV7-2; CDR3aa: CASSLDQGRNGYTF